This TCR beta chain was found in a study of human T cells and chemical hapten exposure (dated by TCRdb to the early 2020s). Context from the whole study: For sensitization, 2% DPC in acetone was applied to a roughly 2 cm by roughly 2 cm area of upper inner arm skin. Blood for TCR sequencing was provided by twenty-nine alopecia patients at one to four time points (pre-sensitization, 2, 6 and 24 weeks). The mostly female patient cohort included alopecia areata with under or over 50% scalp involvement, alopecia totalis and alopecia universalis. The study tracked peripheral blood TCR repertoire changes in vivo during primary and secondary sensitization to the hapten diphenylcyclopropenone (DPC) in alopecia patients. Patch tests used Finn chambers with 0.01% DPC on the upper back, scored after 6 days by International Contact Dermatitis Research Group standards. Blood samples were taken from patients before sensitization (week 0) and at 2, 6 and about 24 weeks after DPC sensitization. Throughout the study period of around 25 weeks, patients also received therapeutic DPC doses to the scalp every week. Libraries were combined into a pool for sequencing, and differences in TCR yield between samples came mainly from small differences in library volumes within the pool. On the study overall, not on this receptor specifically: A positive correlation was found between the number of PT1 expanded TCRs and patch test score, with significance reached at thresholds 8, 16 and 32 but not 4. Alopecia, a presumed autoimmune disease, was present in all patients, so the immune response of the patients might differ from that of healthy individuals. Repeated subsampling changed both the strength of the expansion versus patch-test correlation and the threshold at which that correlation became significant. No change with DPC sensitization was found in the number of TCRs above 1 in 1000 frequency, and no evidence of global repertoire structure alterations was found. Compared with pre-sensitization or healthy control sets, expanded TCRs formed significantly more large CDR3 similarity clusters, which is consistent with antigen-driven responses.

The CDR3 goes from the cysteine to the phenylalanine over 16 residues. Here the CDR3 DNA is all that survives: 48 bases in frame from base 1. The germline V gene encodes CDR1 SGHRS and CDR2 YFSETQ. V loses 4 bases, J loses 6 bases, and the germline ends lie 17 bases apart. The library was obtained by RACE. Data came from a NextSeq 500. Library preparation attached unique molecular identifiers to individual cDNA molecules for quantitative, reproducible TCR counting. Each blood RNA sample was used to sequence both TCR alpha and TCR beta chains. In the original analysis: A median of approximately 100,000 TCRs per sample was observed, with a range of 23,224 to 690,600. V, J and CDR3 annotation of the TCR reads was performed with the Decombinator software suite. Every sample was subsampled to the same number of TCRs (28,000) for the PS versus PT1 abundance plots. Expanded TCRs were defined as absent before sensitization and observed at least eight times at the 2-week time point. TCRdb applied fastp at Q25 and MiXCR to the public reads, then kept only in-frame beta chains. Identical CDR3 protein sequences are pooled into one entry, listed with their most common genes and DNA. The V and J calls follow TCRdb's processing rather than the paper's. The sample data list about 40,000 distinct CDR3 sequences, and over 9.5% of these were observed just once. The ten largest clones capture about 5.9% of the sample.

This clonotype occurred many times. This receptor's antigen is unknown. There are no base qualities to consult, and no much larger clone falls within one base. In light of the paper, this sample's time point label describes: pre-sensitization, week 0. The sample's treatment or condition label, decoded: therapeutic diphenylcyclopropenone sensitization with weekly scalp DPC. At each patch-test visit, blood was drawn before the patch test was applied. Patients were considered eligible if aged 18 to 70, diagnosed with alopecia and deemed suitable for DPC therapy, and patients were excluded if pregnant. Total RNA was isolated from unfractionated whole blood collected in Tempus Blood RNA tubes.

The receptor comes from a man aged 25 to 45 with alopecia areata. Some clones in this sample may be carry-over from other donors' samples. The chain joins TRBV5-1 to TRBJ1-6; the D gene is unclear. Sequences were derived from whole blood, sampled in connection with sensitization to the hapten diphenylcyclopropenone (DPC). CDR3 reads: CASSRGEIGVNSPLHF. DNA sequence: TGCGCCAGCAGCCGAGGAGAGATTGGAGTTAATTCACCCCTCCACTTT. Supplemented by the reference TRBV5-1 and TRBJ1-6 proteins around the CDR3, the complete variable domain is KAGVTQTPRYLIKTRGQQVTLSCSPISGHRSVSWYQQTPGQGLQFLFEYFSETQRNKGNFPGRFSGRQFSNSRSEMNVSTLELGDSALYLCASSRGEIGVNSPLHFGNGTRLTVT.